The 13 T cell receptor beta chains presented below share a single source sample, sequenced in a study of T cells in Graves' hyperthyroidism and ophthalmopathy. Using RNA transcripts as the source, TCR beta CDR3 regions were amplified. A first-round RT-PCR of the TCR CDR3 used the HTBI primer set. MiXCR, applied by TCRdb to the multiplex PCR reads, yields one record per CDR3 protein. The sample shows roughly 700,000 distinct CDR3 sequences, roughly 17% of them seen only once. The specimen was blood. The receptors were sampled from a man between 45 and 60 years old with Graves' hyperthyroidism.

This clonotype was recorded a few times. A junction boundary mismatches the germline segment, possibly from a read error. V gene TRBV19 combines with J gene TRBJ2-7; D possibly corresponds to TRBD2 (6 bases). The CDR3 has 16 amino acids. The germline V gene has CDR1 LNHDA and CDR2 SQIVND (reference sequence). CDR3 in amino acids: CASSIEPAGSTNEQCF. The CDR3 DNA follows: TGTGCCAGTAGTATAGAGCCAGCGGGCTCAACTAACGAGCAGTGCTTC.

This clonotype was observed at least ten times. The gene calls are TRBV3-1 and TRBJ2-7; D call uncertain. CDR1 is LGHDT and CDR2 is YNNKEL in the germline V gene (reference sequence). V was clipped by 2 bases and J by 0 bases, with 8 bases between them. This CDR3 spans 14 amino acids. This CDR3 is CASSQQWSSYEQYF. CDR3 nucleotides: TGTGCCAGCAGCCAACAATGGAGCTCCTACGAGCAGTACTTC.

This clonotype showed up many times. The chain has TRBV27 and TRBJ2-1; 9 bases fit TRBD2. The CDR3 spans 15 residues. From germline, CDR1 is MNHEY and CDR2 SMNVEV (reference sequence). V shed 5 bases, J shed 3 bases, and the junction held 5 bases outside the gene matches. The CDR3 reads CASSLRLAVYNEQFF. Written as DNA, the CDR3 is TGTGCCAGCAGTCTCCGACTAGCGGTCTACAATGAGCAGTTCTTC.

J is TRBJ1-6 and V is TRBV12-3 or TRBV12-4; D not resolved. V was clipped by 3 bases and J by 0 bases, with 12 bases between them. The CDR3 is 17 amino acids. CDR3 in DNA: TGTGCCAGCAGTTTTGGCGCCGCCAGCTCCTATAATTCACCCCTCCACTTT. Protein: CASSFGAASSYNSPLHF.

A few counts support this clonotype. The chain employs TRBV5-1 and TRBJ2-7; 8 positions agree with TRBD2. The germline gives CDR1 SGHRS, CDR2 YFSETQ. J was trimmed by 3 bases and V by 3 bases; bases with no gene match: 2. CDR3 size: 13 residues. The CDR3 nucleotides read TGCGCCAGCAGCTATAGCGGGAACTACGAGCAGTACTTC. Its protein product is CASSYSGNYEQYF.

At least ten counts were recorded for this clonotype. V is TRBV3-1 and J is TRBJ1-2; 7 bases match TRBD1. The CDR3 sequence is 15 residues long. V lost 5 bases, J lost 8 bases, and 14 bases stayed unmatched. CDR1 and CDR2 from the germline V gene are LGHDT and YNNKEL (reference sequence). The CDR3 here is CASSWDSLLTGGYTF. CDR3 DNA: TGTGCCAGCAGCTGGGACAGCCTCCTTACGGGGGGCTACACCTTC.

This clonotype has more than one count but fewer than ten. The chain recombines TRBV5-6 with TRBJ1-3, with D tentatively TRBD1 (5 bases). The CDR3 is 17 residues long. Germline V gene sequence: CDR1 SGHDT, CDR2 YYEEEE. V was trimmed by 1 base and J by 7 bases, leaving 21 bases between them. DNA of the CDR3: TGTGCCAGCAGCTTGATGGTCAGGGAGAATAGTGGGAACACCATATATTTT. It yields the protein CASSLMVRENSGNTIYF.

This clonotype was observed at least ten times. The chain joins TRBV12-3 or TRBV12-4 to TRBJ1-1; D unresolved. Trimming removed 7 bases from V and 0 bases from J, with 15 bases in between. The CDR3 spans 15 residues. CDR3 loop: CASTTRPNLNTEAFF. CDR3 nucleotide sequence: TGTGCCAGCACTACCCGTCCTAACTTGAACACTGAAGCTTTCTTT.

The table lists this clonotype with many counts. The CDR3 reads CASSSDSMEQYF. The CDR3 coding sequence is TGTGCCAGCAGTTCTGACTCGATGGAGCAGTACTTC. This chain joins TRBV2 and TRBJ2-7; D not certain. This CDR3 is 12 amino acids long. Trimming stripped 5 bases from V and 7 bases from J, with 12 bases between. In germline, CDR1 is SNHLY, CDR2 FYNNEI.

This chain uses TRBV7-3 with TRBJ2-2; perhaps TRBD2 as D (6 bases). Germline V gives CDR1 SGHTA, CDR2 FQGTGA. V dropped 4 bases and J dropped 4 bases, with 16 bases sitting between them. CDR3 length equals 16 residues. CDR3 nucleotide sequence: TGTGCCAGCAGCTCACCTGGGGGGAAGAGCACCGGGGAGCTGTTTTTT. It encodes CASSSPGGKSTGELFF.

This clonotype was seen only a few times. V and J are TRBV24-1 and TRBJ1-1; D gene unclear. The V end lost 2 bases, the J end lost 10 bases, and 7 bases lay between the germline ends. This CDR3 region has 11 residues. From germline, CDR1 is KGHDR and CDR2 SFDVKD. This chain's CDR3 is CATSDSVTAFF. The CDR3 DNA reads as TGTGCCACCAGTGATTCCGTGACAGCTTTCTTT.

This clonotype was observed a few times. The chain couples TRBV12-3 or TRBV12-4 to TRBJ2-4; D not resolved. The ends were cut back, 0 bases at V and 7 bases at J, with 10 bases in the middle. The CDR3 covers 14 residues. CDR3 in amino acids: CASSLAGRTNIQYF. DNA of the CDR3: TGTGCCAGCAGTTTAGCCGGCAGAACGAACATTCAGTACTTC.

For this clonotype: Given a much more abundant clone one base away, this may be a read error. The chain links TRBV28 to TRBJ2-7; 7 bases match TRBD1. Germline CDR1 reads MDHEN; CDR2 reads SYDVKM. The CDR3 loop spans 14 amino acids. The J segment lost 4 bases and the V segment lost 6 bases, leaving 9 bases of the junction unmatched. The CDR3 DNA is TGTGCCAGCAGAGTTTATCCAGGGGGATACGAGCAGTACTTC. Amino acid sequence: CASRVYPGGYEQYF.